The 20 T cell receptor beta chains reported below all come from one sample, sequenced in a study of T cell responses to AZD1222 COVID-19 vaccine. This table comes from immunoSEQ multiplex PCR, and its TCRdb copy is limited to in-frame clones, with some not included. The data contain roughly 80,000 clones, around 88% of them singletons. Sequencing was performed on peripheral blood, taken 28 days after the second AZD1222 dose. The origin of the receptors is an adult who received the AZD1222 COVID-19 vaccine.

The chain is built from TRBV6-5 and TRBJ1-3; D not certain. Between the trimmed V and J ends, which lost 2 bases and 0 bases, there was a span of 11 bases. Per the germline V gene, CDR1 is MNHEY and CDR2 is SVGAGI. This CDR3 spans 16 amino acids. CDR3: CASSYGVVASGNTIYF. The CDR3 bases are TGTGCCAGCAGTTACGGGGTCGTAGCCTCTGGAAACACCATATATTTT.

The chain combines TRBV4-1 with TRBJ1-2, with TRBD1 matching over 10 bases. This CDR3 is built from 16 residues. The trim removed 2 bases at V and 3 bases at J, leaving 6 bases unmatched. Germline CDR1 reads MGHRA; CDR2 reads YSYEKL. The CDR3 region is CASSQRTGGHDYGYTF. The CDR3 region has the DNA TGCGCCAGCAGCCAACGGACAGGGGGGCATGACTATGGCTACACCTTC.

The chain's CDR3 is CASSEGIGGGANVLTF. CDR3 nucleotide sequence: TGTGCCAGCAGTGAAGGAATCGGGGGTGGGGCCAACGTCCTGACTTTC. This chain links TRBV2 with TRBJ2-6, with D possibly being TRBD2 (6 bases). Germline V CDR1 and CDR2: SNHLY, FYNNEI. The CDR3 extends over 16 amino acids. Deletions cut 1 base from V and 3 bases from J, with 10 bases between.

This clone was seen only a few times. The rearrangement links TRBV7-9 to TRBJ2-2; TRBD1 might be the D (7 bases). CDR1 is SEHNR and CDR2 is FQNEAQ in the germline V gene (reference sequence). The V end was cut by 5 bases, the J end by 6 bases, with 19 bases between. The CDR3 spans 16 residues. As DNA, the CDR3 is TGTGCCAGCAGCCGCCAGGGGGGCAGACAACCCGGGGAGCTGTTTTTT. Its protein is CASSRQGGRQPGELFF. The full variable domain, rest sourced from reference TRBV7-9 and TRBJ2-2, is DTGVSQNPRHKITKRGQNVTFRCDPISEHNRLYWYRQTLGQGPEFLTYFQNEAQLEKSRLLSDRFSAERPKGSFSTLEIQRTEQGDSAMYLCASSRQGGRQPGELFFGEGSRLTVL.

The rearrangement joins TRBV7-2 to TRBJ2-7; D is undetermined. The germline V gene has CDR1 SGHTA and CDR2 FQGNSA. Trimming removed 5 bases at V and 3 bases at J, with 20 bases between. This CDR3 spans 16 amino acids. This CDR3 reads CASSPRVQVVFYEQYF. The CDR3 DNA follows: TGTGCCAGCAGCCCACGTGTGCAGGTTGTTTTCTACGAGCAGTACTTC.

This chain joins TRBV11-2 and TRBJ1-3; no clear D. Looked up from germline, CDR1 is SGHAT and CDR2 is FQNNGV. The CDR3 has 15 residues. V lost 5 bases to trimming and J lost 4 bases, with 15 bases between them. DNA of the CDR3: TGTGCCAGCAGCCTGCAGGCAGTGGGGGGAAACACCATATATTTT. Its protein is CASSLQAVGGNTIYF.

This sequence joins TRBV3-1 (or the pseudogene TRBV3-2) and TRBJ2-7, with 8 bases fitting TRBD2. V lost 4 bases and J lost 5; bases outside the gene matches: 7. Germline values: CDR1 LGHDT, CDR2 YNNKEL (reference sequence). The CDR3 runs to 14 residues. This chain's CDR3 is CASSPDGGEHEQYF. CDR3 DNA sequence: TGTGCCAGCAGCCCAGACGGGGGGGAACACGAGCAGTACTTC.

The chain carries TRBV25-1 and TRBJ2-3, with D perhaps TRBD1 (7 bases). Trimming took off 8 bases at V and 4 bases at J, with 16 bases between the two ends. The CDR3 contains 14 residues. Germline CDR1 is MGHDK and CDR2 is SYGVNS. CDR3 DNA: TGTGCCAGCGTCGGGGGACAGAGGGCAGATACGCAGTATTTT. It is translated as CASVGGQRADTQYF.

V is TRBV19 and J is TRBJ2-5; no definite D call. The germline V and J ends were trimmed by 1 base and 5 bases, with 17 bases remaining between them. CDR1 and CDR2 from the germline V gene are LNHDA and SQIVND (reference sequence). The CDR3 has 16 amino acids. The CDR3 DNA follows: TGTGCCAGTAGTATAGTTCCTGGCAGCTCCGGGGAGACCCAGTACTTC. Its protein product is CASSIVPGSSGETQYF. The whole variable domain, remainder taken from reference TRBV19 and TRBJ2-5, is DGGITQSPKYLFRKEGQNVTLSCEQNLNHDAMYWYRQDPGQGLRLIYYSQIVNDFQKGDIAEGYSVSREKKESFPLTVTSAQKNPTAFYLCASSIVPGSSGETQYFGPGTRLLVL.

The chain employs TRBV7-6 and TRBJ2-1; TRBD2 matches at 9 bases. The CDR3 is 17 amino acids. The V gene end was trimmed by 4 bases and the J gene end by 8 bases; junction bases not matched to a gene: 15. Per germline, CDR1 SGHVS and CDR2 FNYEAQ. The CDR3 nucleotides are TGTGCCAGCAGCTCCCGATGGGGCGGGGGGGTTTTTGATGAGCAGTTCTTC. Amino acids: CASSSRWGGGVFDEQFF.

A single count supports this clone. The chain combines TRBV4-3 with TRBJ1-4; D is perhaps TRBD1 (5 bases). The germline CDR1 and CDR2 sequences are LGHNA and YSLEER. Deletions cut 1 base from V and 7 bases from J, with 16 bases between. The CDR3 loop spans 16 amino acids. The CDR3 region has the DNA TGCGCCAGCAGCCAAGGCGCCCAGGGTTCGGGTGAAAAACTGTTTTTT. Encoded protein: CASSQGAQGSGEKLFF.

J is TRBJ1-5 and V is TRBV12-5; D is ambiguous. Germline V gene sequence: CDR1 LGHNT, CDR2 FRNRAP. V gave up 3 bases and J gave up 7 bases, with 19 bases separating them. This CDR3 is 16 amino acids long. The DNA for the CDR3 is TGTGCTAGTGGTTTAATGGACGGGAGACCTGGGCAGCCCCAGCATTTT. It translates to CASGLMDGRPGQPQHF. Looking up the rest from reference TRBV12-5 and TRBJ1-5 gives the full variable domain: DARVTQTPRHKVTEMGQEVTMRCQPILGHNTVFWYRQTMMQGLELLAYFRNRAPLDDSGMPKDRFSAEMPDATLATLKIQPSEPRDSAVYFCASGLMDGRPGQPQHFGDGTRLSIL.

CDR3 in amino acids: CSVGGGNSYEQYF. The DNA of the CDR3 is TGCAGCGTTGGTGGCGGAAACTCCTACGAGCAGTACTTC. The chain uses TRBV29-1 and TRBJ2-7; D is ambiguous. This CDR3 is 13 amino acids long. V was clipped by 4 bases and J by 0 bases, with 10 bases between them. Per germline, CDR1 SQVTM and CDR2 ANQGSEA.

The chain recombines TRBV7-2 with TRBJ1-3, with 7 bases fitting TRBD1. Germline CDR1 reads SGHTA; CDR2 reads FQGNSA. V dropped 4 bases and J dropped 4; count of bases not matched to a gene: 7. This CDR3 spans 15 amino acids. The CDR3 region is CASSSWTGSGNTIYF. The DNA for the CDR3 is TGTGCCAGCAGCTCCTGGACAGGCTCCGGAAACACCATATATTTT. Full variable domain (rest looked up from reference TRBV7-2 and TRBJ1-3): GAGVSQSPSNKVTEKGKDVELRCDPISGHTALYWYRQSLGQGLEFLIYFQGNSAPDKSGLPSDRFSAERTGGSVSTLTIQRTQQEDSAVYLCASSSWTGSGNTIYFGEGSWLTVV.

The chain employs TRBV9 and TRBJ1-3; 7 nucleotides match TRBD1. After removal of 4 bases from V and 0 bases from J, the junction contained 1 base not matched to a gene. CDR1 is SGDLS and CDR2 is YYNGEE in the germline V gene. The CDR3 spans 14 residues. The CDR3 region has the DNA TGTGCCAGCAGCCCAGGGGGCTCTGGAAACACCATATATTTT. Encoded protein: CASSPGGSGNTIYF.

This clone showed up just once. The CDR3 sequence is CASSLGGVADTQYF. CDR3 sequence (DNA): TGTGCCAGCAGCTTAGGAGGGGTAGCAGATACGCAGTATTTT. V and J are TRBV11-3 and TRBJ2-3; TRBD1 or TRBD2 may be the D gene (5 bases each). The CDR3 extends over 14 amino acids. Germline CDR1 SGHNT, CDR2 YENEEA. The V gene lost 1 base and the J gene lost 4 bases, with 9 bases spanning the gap.

V gene TRBV5-6 combines with J gene TRBJ2-7, with D perhaps TRBD1 (6 bases). V was pared by 1 base and J by 2 bases, with 7 bases between. Germline V gene lookup returns CDR1 SGHDT and CDR2 YYEEEE. The CDR3 covers 13 residues. The CDR3 reads CASSLTGPYEQYF. In nucleotides, the CDR3 is TGTGCCAGCAGCTTGACAGGGCCCTACGAGCAGTACTTC. Together with reference TRBV5-6 and TRBJ2-7, the CDR3 gives the full variable domain: DAGVTQSPTHLIKTRGQQVTLRCSPKSGHDTVSWYQQALGQGPQFIFQYYEEEERQRGNFPDRFSGHQFPNYSSELNVNALLLGDSALYLCASSLTGPYEQYFGPGTRLTVT.

This chain joins TRBV2 and TRBJ2-1, with D perhaps given as TRBD1 or TRBD2 (5 bases each). Per germline, CDR1 SNHLY and CDR2 FYNNEI. V gave up 7 bases and J gave up 7 bases, with 14 bases separating them. The CDR3 spans 13 residues. In nucleotides, the CDR3 is TGTGCCAGCACGCAGGGACCCGGGAATGAGCAGTTCTTC. It specifies CASTQGPGNEQFF.

This clone occurred once. This sequence joins TRBV2 and TRBJ2-7; TRBD1 might be the D (6 bases). The CDR3 contains 14 residues. Germline CDR1 SNHLY, CDR2 FYNNEI. Between the trimmed V and J ends, which lost 4 bases and 5 bases, there was a span of 15 bases. This CDR3 is CASSGGHLMNEQYF. DNA for the CDR3: TGTGCCAGCAGTGGGGGGCACCTTATGAACGAGCAGTACTTC.

A single count supports this clone. The CDR3: CASQRYGGRNTEAFF. The CDR3 DNA reads as TGTGCCAGCCAAAGGTACGGGGGTCGAAACACTGAAGCTTTCTTT. V is TRBV6-5 and J is TRBJ1-1; D perhaps matches TRBD1 (5 bases). The germline V gene has CDR1 MNHEY and CDR2 SVGAGI. V lost 8 bases to trimming and J lost 2 bases, with 18 bases between them. This CDR3 contains 15 residues.